The 26 T cell receptor beta chains below all came from one sample that was sequenced in a study of preoperative IRX-2 immunotherapy in early breast cancer. Specified treatment: preoperative locoregional IRX-2 cytokine immunotherapy. Some clones are missing from TCRdb's copy, which holds only in-frame ones; the method was immunoSEQ multiplex PCR. Of under 35,000 clones in the sample, over 65% were seen once. The specimen was collected from a patient treated with IRX-2 immunotherapy. Every receptor here comes from a human donor with breast cancer.

This CDR3 reads CASSLGDTATNEKLFF. CDR3 sequence (DNA): TGTGCCAGCAGCTTAGGGGACACCGCAACTAATGAAAAACTGTTTTTT. This chain connects TRBV7-1 to TRBJ1-4; D is perhaps TRBD1 (6 bases). TRBV7-1 is an ORF, and what it does is uncertain. V dropped 4 bases and J dropped 0 bases, with 12 bases sitting between them. CDR3 size: 16 residues.

This clone has just a few counts. The chain uses TRBV11-3 and TRBJ2-3; D ambiguous. Germline-derived CDR1 and CDR2 are SGHNT and YENEEA. V was clipped by 3 bases and J by 4 bases, with 17 bases between them. The CDR3 length is 16 residues. CDR3 nucleotides: TGTGCCAGCAGCTTGAGGAGCACCCCGAGCTCAGATACGCAGTATTTT. Residues: CASSLRSTPSSDTQYF.

This clone was seen a few times. This rearrangement joins TRBV28 to TRBJ2-4, with 10 bases aligning to TRBD2. This CDR3 has 15 residues. After removal of 5 bases from V and 0 bases from J, the junction contained 1 base not matched to a gene. Germline assignment: CDR1 MDHEN and CDR2 SYDVKM. The CDR3 loop is CASSPSGGAKNIQYF. The CDR3 nucleotides are TGTGCCAGCAGTCCTAGCGGGGGAGCCAAAAACATTCAGTACTTC.

This sequence joins TRBV19 and TRBJ2-5, with 8 bases identical to TRBD2. The CDR3 runs to 15 residues. The junction had 10 bases not matched to a gene; V was cut back by 5 bases and J by 5 bases. Germline V gene lookup returns CDR1 LNHDA and CDR2 SQIVND (reference sequence). The CDR3 here is CASSPNGGAWETQYF. CDR3 in DNA: TGTGCCAGTAGTCCCAACGGGGGGGCCTGGGAGACCCAGTACTTC.

The chain recombines TRBV28 with TRBJ2-7; a possible D gene is TRBD2 (5 bases). CDR1 is MDHEN and CDR2 is SYDVKM in the germline V gene. V gave up 6 bases and J gave up 2 bases, with 14 bases separating them. This CDR3 has 14 amino acids. The CDR3: CASSPSGRTYEQYF. CDR3 coding DNA: TGTGCCAGCAGCCCCAGTGGGAGAACCTACGAGCAGTACTTC.

The chain combines TRBV6-8 with TRBJ2-3; D ambiguous. V shed 7 bases and J shed 5 bases, with 13 bases lying between them. From germline, CDR1 is MNHGY and CDR2 SAAAGT. This CDR3 contains 13 residues. The CDR3 is CASTHSLLDTQYF. CDR3 DNA: TGTGCCAGCACCCACTCGCTTCTAGATACGCAGTATTTT.

J is TRBJ2-6 and V is TRBV18; 9 nucleotides agree with TRBD1. The germline V gene has CDR1 KGHSH and CDR2 LQKENI. The CDR3 length is 17 residues. The ends lost 3 bases at V and 0 bases at J; junction bases unmatched: 3. Here the CDR3 DNA reads TGTGCCAGCTCACCCGGGACAGGGAGCTCTGGGGCCAACGTCCTGACTTTC. Translated: CASSPGTGSSGANVLTF. Full variable domain (outside the CDR3, taken from reference TRBV18 and TRBJ2-6): NAGVMQNPRHLVRRRGQEARLRCSPMKGHSHVYWYRQLPEEGLKFMVYLQKENIIDESGMPKERFSAEFPKEGPSILRIQQVVRGDSAAYFCASSPGTGSSGANVLTFGAGSRLTVL.

The chain employs TRBV11-3 and TRBJ1-2; D might be TRBD1 (5 bases). The V gene lost 1 base and the J gene lost 2 bases, with 8 bases spanning the gap. CDR1 and CDR2 from the germline V gene are SGHNT and YENEEA. CDR3 length: 14 residues. The DNA for the CDR3 is TGTGCCAGCAGCTTAGGCGCAGGGAACTATGGCTACACCTTC. As protein: CASSLGAGNYGYTF. The full variable domain, with the rest looked up from reference TRBV11-3 and TRBJ1-2, is EAGVVQSPRYKIIEKKQPVAFWCNPISGHNTLYWYLQNLGQGPELLIRYENEEAVDDSQLPKDRFSAERLKGVDSTLKIQPAELGDSAVYLCASSLGAGNYGYTFGSGTRLTVV.

The chain employs TRBV23-1 and TRBJ2-3; D not resolved. TRBV23-1 is flagged as an ORF with uncertain function. The CDR3 sequence is 14 residues long. V was cut by 6 bases and J by 1 base, with 11 bases left in between. CDR3 region: CASSQGYGTDTQYF. The CDR3 coding sequence is TGCGCCAGCAGCCAAGGTTATGGCACAGATACGCAGTATTTT.

This chain joins TRBV15 and TRBJ1-2; D ambiguous. The CDR3 spans 15 residues. Trimming left V 5 bases short and J 4 bases short, with 17 bases between. In germline, CDR1 is LNHNV, CDR2 YYDKDF (reference sequence). The CDR3 coding sequence is TGTGCCACCAGCTTATCCGGGCAGCGGGGCTATGGCTACACCTTC. Translation: CATSLSGQRGYGYTF. Combining the CDR3 with reference TRBV15 and TRBJ1-2 gives the whole variable domain DAMVIQNPRYQVTQFGKPVTLSCSQTLNHNVMYWYQQKSSQAPKLLFHYYDKDFNNEADTPDNFQSRRPNTSFCFLDIRSPGLGDTAMYLCATSLSGQRGYGYTFGSGTRLTVV.

The rearrangement joins TRBV5-1 to TRBJ1-2, with D unclear. V dropped 0 bases and J dropped 5 bases, with 14 bases sitting between them. This CDR3 is 15 amino acids long. From germline, CDR1 is SGHRS and CDR2 YFSETQ. CDR3 protein: CASSLAPIGKYGYTF. The CDR3 DNA sequence: TGCGCCAGCAGCTTGGCCCCAATTGGGAAATATGGCTACACCTTC.

This rearrangement joins TRBV15 to TRBJ2-1, with 9 bases aligning to TRBD1. The germline gives CDR1 LNHNV, CDR2 YYDKDF (reference sequence). V lost 0 bases and J lost 10; bases outside the gene matches: 10. There are 16 residues in the CDR3. The CDR3 DNA reads as TGTGCCACCAGCAGAGAACCCGGGACAGGGTCTAGGGAGCAGTTCTTC. It encodes CATSREPGTGSREQFF.

This clone appeared a single time. The V gene is TRBV6-7, the J gene TRBJ1-4, with D tentatively TRBD1 (6 bases). TRBV6-7 is given ORF status, its function remaining uncertain. There are 14 residues in the CDR3. V was clipped by 6 bases and J by 9 bases, with 17 bases between them. CDR3 sequence reads: CASRRGDGGQKLFF. CDR3 bases: TGTGCCAGCAGAAGGGGGGACGGAGGTCAAAAACTGTTTTTT.

This sequence joins TRBV11-3 and TRBJ1-1, with D possibly matching TRBD1 (5 bases). The CDR3 totals 15 residues. V shed 3 bases and J shed 0 bases, with 11 bases lying between them. Germline V CDR1 and CDR2: SGHNT, YENEEA. DNA of the CDR3: TGTGCCAGCAGCTTGGTATGGGGGGTGAACACTGAAGCTTTCTTT. This sequence encodes CASSLVWGVNTEAFF.

The chain employs TRBV6-8 and TRBJ2-1; D gene unclear. CDR1 is MNHGY, CDR2 SAAAGT, per germline. Trimming stripped 7 bases from V and 0 bases from J, with 10 bases between. CDR3 length: 14 amino acids. The CDR3 is CASNLGFSYNEQFF. In DNA form, the CDR3 reads TGTGCCAGCAATCTAGGGTTCTCCTACAATGAGCAGTTCTTC.

The chain has TRBV18 and TRBJ2-5; D gene ambiguous. CDR3 size: 15 residues. Germline lookup yields CDR1 KGHSH and CDR2 LQKENI. V was pared by 6 bases and J by 5 bases, with 19 bases between. The CDR3 protein is CASSESMAAWETQYF. The CDR3 DNA follows: TGTGCCAGCTCTGAAAGCATGGCGGCCTGGGAGACCCAGTACTTC.

The chain is built from TRBV6-8 and TRBJ1-5, with a possible D match to TRBD1 (6 bases). Trimming took off 6 bases at V and 6 bases at J, with 15 bases between the two ends. The CDR3 has 14 amino acids. Germline V gene data show CDR1 as MNHGY and CDR2 as SAAAGT. In nucleotides, the CDR3 is TGTGCCAGCAGCCAAACGACAGGTCTTCAGCCCCAGCATTTT. As protein: CASSQTTGLQPQHF.

The chain employs TRBV5-1 and TRBJ2-1; 9 nucleotides align to TRBD2. The germline V gene encodes CDR1 SGHRS and CDR2 YFSETQ. J was trimmed by 4 bases and V by 0 bases; bases with no gene match: 5. The length of the CDR3 is 16 residues. The CDR3, as DNA: TGCGCCAGCAGCTTGGTACTAGCGGGCATATACAATGAGCAGTTCTTC. Translating gives CASSLVLAGIYNEQFF.

The V gene is TRBV19, the J gene TRBJ1-5; D unresolved. Trimming took off 7 bases at V and 0 bases at J, with 13 bases between the two ends. The germline gives CDR1 LNHDA, CDR2 SQIVND (reference sequence). This CDR3 is built from 15 residues. The DNA for the CDR3 is TGTGCCAGTAAAGCGTTCTTCTATAGCAATCAGCCCCAGCATTTT. Its protein product is CASKAFFYSNQPQHF.

The chain carries TRBV30 and TRBJ1-3; the match to TRBD1 covers 7 bases. CDR1 is GTSNPN, CDR2 SVGIG, per germline (reference sequence). The CDR3 totals 14 residues. V dropped 3 bases and J dropped 4; count of bases not matched to a gene: 6. CDR3 DNA: TGTGCCTGGAGGCAGGGGGGAGGCGGAAACACCATATATTTT. It encodes CAWRQGGGGNTIYF.

The chain links TRBV28 to TRBJ2-7; possibly TRBD1 or TRBD2 for D (6 bases each). Trimming removed 5 bases from V and 3 bases from J, with 17 bases in between. CDR3 length: 15 residues. Germline CDR1 reads MDHEN; CDR2 reads SYDVKM. The CDR3 nucleotides read TGTGCCAGCAGTCCAGGAGGGGGGCTTCGCTACGAGCAGTACTTC. This codes for CASSPGGGLRYEQYF.

This rearrangement joins TRBV25-1 to TRBJ1-6; D not resolved. Deletions cut 2 bases from V and 1 base from J, with 3 bases between. CDR3 length: 14 amino acids. Germline V gives CDR1 MGHDK, CDR2 SYGVNS. CDR3 residues: CASSERSYNSPLHF. DNA for the CDR3: TGTGCCAGCAGTGAAAGGTCCTATAATTCACCCCTCCACTTT.

The chain uses TRBV19 and TRBJ2-7, with D unresolved. Germline lookup yields CDR1 LNHDA and CDR2 SQIVND (reference sequence). V lost 1 base and J 0 bases, leaving 4 bases between the germline ends. The CDR3 length is 13 residues. The CDR3 loop reads CASSIATSYEQYF. The CDR3 bases are TGTGCCAGTAGTATAGCTACCTCCTACGAGCAGTACTTC.

This chain's CDR3 is CASSRTGVTGELFF. The CDR3 DNA sequence: TGTGCCAGTAGTCGGACAGGGGTCACCGGGGAGCTGTTTTTT. V usage is TRBV19 and J usage is TRBJ2-2, with 9 nucleotides matching TRBD1. The CDR3 has 14 amino acids. The germline gives CDR1 LNHDA, CDR2 SQIVND (reference sequence). The V and J ends lost 5 bases and 4 bases, in that order; junction bases with no gene match: 2.

The CDR3 spells CASSITGNDSPLHF. The CDR3 bases are TGTGCCAGTAGTATCACCGGGAACGATTCACCCCTCCACTTT. The chain couples TRBV19 to TRBJ1-6; D unclear. The CDR3 has 14 amino acids. Trimming pared 3 bases from V and 8 bases from J, leaving 11 bases between. Germline CDR1 and CDR2: LNHDA and SQIVND (reference sequence).

This clone was picked up a small number of times. The J gene is TRBJ2-7, the V gene TRBV11-3; perhaps TRBD2 as D (6 bases). V lost 1 base to trimming and J lost 5 bases, with 12 bases between them. The CDR3 spans 14 residues. Germline-derived CDR1 and CDR2 are SGHNT and YENEEA. The CDR3 DNA is TGTGCCAGCAGCTTAGGGTGGACTACGGACGAGCAGTACTTC. This encodes CASSLGWTTDEQYF.